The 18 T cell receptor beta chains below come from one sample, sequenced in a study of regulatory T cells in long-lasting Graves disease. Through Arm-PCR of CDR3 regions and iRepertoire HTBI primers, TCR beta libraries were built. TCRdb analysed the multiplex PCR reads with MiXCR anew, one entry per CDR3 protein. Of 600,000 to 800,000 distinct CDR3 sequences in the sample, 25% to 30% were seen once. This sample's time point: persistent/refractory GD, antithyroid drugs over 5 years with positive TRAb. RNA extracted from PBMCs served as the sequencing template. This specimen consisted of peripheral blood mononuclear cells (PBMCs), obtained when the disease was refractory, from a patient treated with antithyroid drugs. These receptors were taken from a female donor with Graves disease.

CDR3 nucleotides: TGCAGTGCTAGACGGACAGGGTTTGGTACAGATACGCAGTATTTT. Translated: CSARRTGFGTDTQYF. This sequence joins TRBV20-1 and TRBJ2-3, with 8 bases aligning to TRBD1. The germline gives CDR1 DFQATT, CDR2 SNEGSKA (reference sequence). V dropped 2 bases and J dropped 3; count of bases not matched to a gene: 7. The CDR3 runs to 15 residues.

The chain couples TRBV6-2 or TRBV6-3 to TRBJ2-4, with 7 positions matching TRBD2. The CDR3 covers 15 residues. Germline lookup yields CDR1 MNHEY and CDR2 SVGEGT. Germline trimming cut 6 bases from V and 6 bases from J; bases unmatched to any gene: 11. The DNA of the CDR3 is TGTGCCAGCAGCCTCCTAGAAGCGGGGTTAAACATTCAGTACTTC. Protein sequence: CASSLLEAGLNIQYF.

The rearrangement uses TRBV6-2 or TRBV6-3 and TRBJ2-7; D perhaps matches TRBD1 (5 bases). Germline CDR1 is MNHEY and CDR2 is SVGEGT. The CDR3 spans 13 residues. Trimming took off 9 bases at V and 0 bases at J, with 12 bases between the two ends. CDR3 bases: TGTGCCAGTGGGGCAGGACGCTCCTACGAGCAGTACTTC. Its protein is CASGAGRSYEQYF.

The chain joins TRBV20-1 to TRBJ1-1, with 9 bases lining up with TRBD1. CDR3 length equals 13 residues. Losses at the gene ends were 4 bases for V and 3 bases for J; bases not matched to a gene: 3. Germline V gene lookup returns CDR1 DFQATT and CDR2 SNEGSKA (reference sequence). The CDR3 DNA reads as TGCAGTGCTACCCGGACAGGGGACACTGAAGCTTTCTTT. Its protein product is CSATRTGDTEAFF.

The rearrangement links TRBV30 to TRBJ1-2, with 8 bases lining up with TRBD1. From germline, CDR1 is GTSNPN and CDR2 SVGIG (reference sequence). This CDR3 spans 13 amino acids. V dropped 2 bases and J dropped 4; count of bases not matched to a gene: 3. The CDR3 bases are TGTGCCTGGAGTTCGACAGGGGTCTATGGCTACACCTTC. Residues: CAWSSTGVYGYTF. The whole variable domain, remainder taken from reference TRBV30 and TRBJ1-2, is SQTIHQWPATLVQPVGSPLSLECTVEGTSNPNLYWYRQAAGRGLQLLFYSVGIGQISSEVPQNLSASRPQDRQFILSSKKLLLSDSGFYLCAWSSTGVYGYTFGSGTRLTVV.

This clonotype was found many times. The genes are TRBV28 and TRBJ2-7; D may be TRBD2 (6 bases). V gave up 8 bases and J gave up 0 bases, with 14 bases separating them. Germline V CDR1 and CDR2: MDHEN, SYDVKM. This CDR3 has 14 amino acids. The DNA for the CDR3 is TGTGCCAGCGGGAGGCAGGTTGCCTCCTACGAGCAGTACTTC. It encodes CASGRQVASYEQYF.

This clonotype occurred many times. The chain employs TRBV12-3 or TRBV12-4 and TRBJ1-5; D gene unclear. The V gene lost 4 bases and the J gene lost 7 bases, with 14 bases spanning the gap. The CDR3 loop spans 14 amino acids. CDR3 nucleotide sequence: TGTGCCAGCAGTTGGTCGGTTTCGGGACAGCCCCAGCATTTT. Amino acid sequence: CASSWSVSGQPQHF.

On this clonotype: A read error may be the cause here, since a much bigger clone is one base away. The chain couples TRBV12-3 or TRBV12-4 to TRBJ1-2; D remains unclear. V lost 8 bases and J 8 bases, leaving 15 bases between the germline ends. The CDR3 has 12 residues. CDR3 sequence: CASGLGLGGYTF. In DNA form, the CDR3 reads TGTGCCAGCGGTCTCGGACTGGGCGGCTACACCTTC.

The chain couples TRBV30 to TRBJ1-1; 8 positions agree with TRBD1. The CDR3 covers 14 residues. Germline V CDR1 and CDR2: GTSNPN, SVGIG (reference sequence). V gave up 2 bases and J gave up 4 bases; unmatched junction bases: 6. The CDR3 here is CAWSPQGVGTEAFF. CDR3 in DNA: TGTGCCTGGAGTCCACAGGGGGTCGGCACTGAAGCTTTCTTT.

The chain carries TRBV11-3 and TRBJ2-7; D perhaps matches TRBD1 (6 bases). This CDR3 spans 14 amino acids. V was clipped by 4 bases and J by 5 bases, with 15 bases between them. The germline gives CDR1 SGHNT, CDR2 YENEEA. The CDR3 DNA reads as TGTGCCAGCAGCTCTCGGGACACCCCCGACGAGCAGTACTTC. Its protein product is CASSSRDTPDEQYF.

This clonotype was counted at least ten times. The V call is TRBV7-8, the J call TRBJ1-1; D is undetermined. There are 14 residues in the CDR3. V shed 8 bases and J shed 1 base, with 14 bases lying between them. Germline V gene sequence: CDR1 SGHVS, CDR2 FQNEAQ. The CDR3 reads CASVLGRGNTEAFF. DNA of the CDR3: TGTGCCAGCGTTCTAGGTCGCGGGAACACTGAAGCTTTCTTT.

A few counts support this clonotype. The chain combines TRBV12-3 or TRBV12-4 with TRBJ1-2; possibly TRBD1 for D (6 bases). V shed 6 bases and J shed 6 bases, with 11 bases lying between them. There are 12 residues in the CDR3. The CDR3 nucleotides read TGTGCCAGCAGAACAGGGTTAAATGGCTACACCTTC. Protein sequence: CASRTGLNGYTF.

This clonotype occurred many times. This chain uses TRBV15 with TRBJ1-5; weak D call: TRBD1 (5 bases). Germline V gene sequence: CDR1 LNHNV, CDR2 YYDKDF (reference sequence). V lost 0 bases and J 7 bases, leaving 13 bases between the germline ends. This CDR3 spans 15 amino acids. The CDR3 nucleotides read TGTGCCACCAGCAGAGACCTTGGGGGTCTCCAGCCCCAGCATTTT. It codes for CATSRDLGGLQPQHF.

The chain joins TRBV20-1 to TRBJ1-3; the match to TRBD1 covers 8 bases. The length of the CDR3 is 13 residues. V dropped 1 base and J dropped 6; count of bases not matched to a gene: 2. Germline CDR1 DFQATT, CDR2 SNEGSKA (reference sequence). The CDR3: CSARGTGKNTIYF. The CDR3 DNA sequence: TGCAGTGCTAGAGGGACAGGGAAAAACACCATATATTTT.

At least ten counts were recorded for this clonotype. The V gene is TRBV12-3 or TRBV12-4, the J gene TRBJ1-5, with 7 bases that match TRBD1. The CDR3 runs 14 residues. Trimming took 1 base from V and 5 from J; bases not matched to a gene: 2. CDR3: CASSLDGQDQPQHF. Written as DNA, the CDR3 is TGTGCCAGCAGTTTAGACGGACAGGATCAGCCCCAGCATTTT.

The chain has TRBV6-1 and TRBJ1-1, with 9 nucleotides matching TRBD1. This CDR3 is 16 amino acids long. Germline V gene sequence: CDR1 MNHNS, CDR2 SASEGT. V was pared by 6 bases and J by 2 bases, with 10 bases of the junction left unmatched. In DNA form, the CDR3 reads TGTGCCAGCAGCCTGTTAATGGGACAGGGAAACACTGAAGCTTTCTTT. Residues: CASSLLMGQGNTEAFF.

In DNA form, the CDR3 reads TGCAGTGCTAGAGAGGCTAGCGGTGAGCAGTACTTC. Translating it yields CSAREASGEQYF. J is TRBJ2-7 and V is TRBV20-1; 7 bases are a match to TRBD2. This CDR3 has 12 amino acids. The V gene end was trimmed by 0 bases and the J gene end by 7 bases; junction bases not matched to a gene: 3. CDR1 and CDR2 (germline): DFQATT, SNEGSKA (reference sequence).

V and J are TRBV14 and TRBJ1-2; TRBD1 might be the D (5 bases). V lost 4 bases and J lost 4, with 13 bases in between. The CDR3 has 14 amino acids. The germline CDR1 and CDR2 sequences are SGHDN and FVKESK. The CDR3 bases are TGTGCCAGCAGCCTCCCCGGGGCGGTCTATGGCTACACCTTC. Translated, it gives CASSLPGAVYGYTF.